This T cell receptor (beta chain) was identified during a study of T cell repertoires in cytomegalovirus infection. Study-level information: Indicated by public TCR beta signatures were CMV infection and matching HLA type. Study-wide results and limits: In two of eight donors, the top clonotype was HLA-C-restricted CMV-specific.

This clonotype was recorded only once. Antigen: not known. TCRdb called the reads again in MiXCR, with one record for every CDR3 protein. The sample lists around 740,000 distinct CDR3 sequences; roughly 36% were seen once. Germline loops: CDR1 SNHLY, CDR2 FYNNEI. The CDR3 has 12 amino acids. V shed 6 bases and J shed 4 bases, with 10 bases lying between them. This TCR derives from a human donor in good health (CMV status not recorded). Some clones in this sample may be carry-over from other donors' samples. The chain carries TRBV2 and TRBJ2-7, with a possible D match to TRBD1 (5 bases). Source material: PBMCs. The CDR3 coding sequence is TGTGCCAGCAGGTGGGGCGAATACGAGCAGTACTTC. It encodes CASRWGEYEQYF.